This T cell receptor (beta chain) stems from a study of T cells after yellow fever vaccination. Study at large: Fractions of low cell number were prepared using SMART-Seq v4 Ultra Low Input. Findings of the study overall: In FACS-sorted repertoires, abundant clonotypes from the bulk population could appear as contaminants. Boosting was followed by the reappearance of most primary-vaccination clones (roughly 95% CD4, 85% to 90% CD8).

UMIs and a universal primer site were added when TCR cDNA was made by 5'RACE template switching. TCRdb re-analysed the 5' RACE reads in MiXCR, keeping a single row per CDR3 protein. The sample has about 320,000 distinct CDR3 sequences; 3.5% to 5% are singletons. Unmatched junction bases numbered 6, after V lost 5 bases and J lost 7 bases. The CDR3 loop spans 14 amino acids. Germline values: CDR1 SGHRS, CDR2 YFSETQ. Note on this clonotype: Its antigen remains unidentified.

The chain is built from TRBV5-1 and TRBJ1-4, with TRBD1 matching 9 bases. This sample comprised PBMCs, obtained 15 days after the yellow fever booster vaccination. The receptor was derived from a man between 18 and 35 years old who received the YFV17D yellow fever vaccine. The CDR3 sequence is CASRGQGNGEKLFF. CDR3 DNA: TGCGCCAGCAGGGGACAGGGCAATGGTGAAAAACTGTTTTTT. Drawing the rest from reference TRBV5-1 and TRBJ1-4, the complete variable domain is KAGVTQTPRYLIKTRGQQVTLSCSPISGHRSVSWYQQTPGQGLQFLFEYFSETQRNKGNFPGRFSGRQFSNSRSEMNVSTLELGDSALYLCASRGQGNGEKLFFGSGTQLSVL.